The 12 T cell receptor beta chains reported below all come from one sample, sequenced in a study of shared clonotypes between healthy human individuals. The assay was immunoSEQ multiplex PCR, and TCRdb's table has in-frame clones only and misses some. The table has over a million clones, around 74% seen once; the top ten hold less than 1.5%. The sequenced material came from memory CD4+ T cells sorted from blood. The subset here: CD45RA-negative fraction. The source is a man aged 18 to 35 in good health.

The sample holds many counts of this clone. The V call is TRBV6-5, the J call TRBJ1-6; a possible D gene is TRBD1 (6 bases). This CDR3 is 15 amino acids long. Germline CDR1 reads MNHEY; CDR2 reads SVGAGI. The germline V and J ends were trimmed by 10 bases and 10 bases, with 23 bases remaining between them. The CDR3 sequence is CAISADSQGKSPLHF. CDR3 in DNA: TGTGCCATCTCGGCGGACAGCCAGGGTAAATCACCCCTCCACTTT.

J is TRBJ2-5 and V is TRBV5-1, with 14 nucleotides matching TRBD2. The V gene's germline CDR1 is SGHRS and CDR2 YFSETQ. CDR3 size: 16 residues. Trimming at V came to 3 bases and at J to 2 bases, leaving 3 bases not matched to a gene. The CDR3 here is CASSSRTSGGQETQYF. For the CDR3, the DNA is TGCGCCAGCAGCTCGAGGACTAGCGGGGGGCAAGAGACCCAGTACTTC.

This clone was seen repeatedly, ten times or more. J is TRBJ2-3 and V is TRBV11-2; unclear D gene. The CDR3 spans 15 residues. Trimming left V 1 base short and J 0 bases short, with 8 bases between. Germline assignment: CDR1 SGHAT and CDR2 FQNNGV. The CDR3 coding sequence is TGTGCCAGCAGCTTAGCGACAATAAGCACAGATACGCAGTATTTT. This codes for CASSLATISTDTQYF. Looking up the rest from reference TRBV11-2 and TRBJ2-3 gives the full variable domain: EAGVAQSPRYKIIEKRQSVAFWCNPISGHATLYWYQQILGQGPKLLIQFQNNGVVDDSQLPKDRFSAERLKGVDSTLKIQPAKLEDSAVYLCASSLATISTDTQYFGPGTRLTVL.

This rearrangement joins TRBV11-2 to TRBJ2-7; possible D gene TRBD2, 6 bases. There are 18 residues in the CDR3. Germline CDR1 SGHAT, CDR2 FQNNGV. V lost 6 bases and J 3 bases, leaving 27 bases between the germline ends. CDR3 protein: CASRHWKEGLERVYEQYF. CDR3 bases: TGTGCCAGCAGACACTGGAAGGAGGGCCTCGAAAGGGTCTACGAGCAGTACTTC.

The CDR3 DNA sequence: TGTGCCAGCAGTATACTAGACAGCCCCGGGGAGCTGTTTTTT. This encodes CASSILDSPGELFF. The chain recombines TRBV6-5 with TRBJ2-2; D tentatively reads TRBD1 or TRBD2 (5 bases each). V was trimmed by 5 bases and J by 6 bases, leaving 13 bases between them. CDR1 and CDR2 from the germline V gene are MNHEY and SVGAGI. CDR3 length equals 14 residues.

V gene TRBV5-6 combines with J gene TRBJ1-6, with D perhaps matching TRBD1 (6 bases). The germline V gene encodes CDR1 SGHDT and CDR2 YYEEEE. V was cut by 0 bases and J by 7 bases, with 14 bases left in between. The CDR3 runs to 16 residues. CDR3 DNA: TGTGCCAGCAGCTTGGCCGCGGGGGCGAGGAATTCACCCCTCCACTTT. It encodes CASSLAAGARNSPLHF.

The chain couples TRBV30 to TRBJ1-6; 9 bases are shared with TRBD1. Germline assignment: CDR1 GTSNPN and CDR2 SVGIG (reference sequence). This CDR3 is 13 amino acids long. The V gene end was trimmed by 5 bases and the J gene end by 9 bases; junction bases not matched to a gene: 5. CDR3 sequence: CAWARDRVSPLHF. CDR3 nucleotides: TGTGCCTGGGCCCGGGACAGGGTTTCACCCCTCCACTTT. The full variable domain, with the rest looked up from reference TRBV30 and TRBJ1-6, is SQTIHQWPATLVQPVGSPLSLECTVEGTSNPNLYWYRQAAGRGLQLLFYSVGIGQISSEVPQNLSASRPQDRQFILSSKKLLLSDSGFYLCAWARDRVSPLHFGNGTRLTVT.

This chain links TRBV7-8 with TRBJ1-5; 7 bases agree with TRBD1. Trimming took 5 bases from V and 4 from J; bases not matched to a gene: 5. The CDR3 spans 14 residues. CDR1 is SGHVS and CDR2 is FQNEAQ in the germline V gene. The CDR3 reads CASSPGQRNQPQHF. The CDR3 DNA sequence: TGTGCCAGCAGCCCGGGACAGAGAAATCAGCCCCAGCATTTT.

The chain employs TRBV6-5 and TRBJ2-5; 8 bases agree with TRBD2. Germline V lookup: CDR1 MNHEY, CDR2 SVGAGI. The CDR3 runs to 15 residues. V trimming: 6 bases; J trimming: 4 bases; junction bases outside the gene matches: 10. The CDR3 here is CASSGSGGPRETQYF. The DNA for the CDR3 is TGTGCCAGCAGCGGGAGCGGGGGCCCCCGAGAGACCCAGTACTTC.

The chain employs TRBV2 and TRBJ1-1; possible D gene TRBD1, 6 bases. Germline CDR1 SNHLY, CDR2 FYNNEI. The CDR3 extends over 16 amino acids. V was clipped by 1 base and J by 0 bases, with 12 bases between them. As DNA, the CDR3 is TGTGCCAGCAGTGAAGTAGGGCAGGGGATGAACACTGAAGCTTTCTTT. Protein product: CASSEVGQGMNTEAFF.

V and J are TRBV5-5 and TRBJ1-1; 7 bases map to TRBD1. There are 15 residues in the CDR3. V trimming: 0 bases; J trimming: 1 base; junction bases outside the gene matches: 3. Per germline, CDR1 SGHKS and CDR2 YYEKEE (reference sequence). The CDR3 DNA sequence: TGTGCCAGCAGCTTGGTTGGACAGGCGAACACTGAAGCTTTCTTT. Protein sequence: CASSLVGQANTEAFF. Full variable domain (missing parts from reference TRBV5-5 and TRBJ1-1): DAGVTQSPTHLIKTRGQQVTLRCSPISGHKSVSWYQQVLGQGPQFIFQYYEKEERGRGNFPDRFSARQFPNYSSELNVNALLLGDSALYLCASSLVGQANTEAFFGQGTRLTVV.

As regards this clone: This could be a read error, since a much larger clone is one nucleotide away. The V call is TRBV5-6, the J call TRBJ1-2; D is unresolved. The CDR3 is 13 residues long. Trimming pared 4 bases from V and 2 bases from J, leaving 9 bases between. Germline lookup yields CDR1 SGHDT and CDR2 YYEEEE. The CDR3 spells CASSQDGNYGYTF. Here the CDR3 DNA reads TGTGCCAGCAGCCAGGACGGGAACTATGGCTACACCTTC.